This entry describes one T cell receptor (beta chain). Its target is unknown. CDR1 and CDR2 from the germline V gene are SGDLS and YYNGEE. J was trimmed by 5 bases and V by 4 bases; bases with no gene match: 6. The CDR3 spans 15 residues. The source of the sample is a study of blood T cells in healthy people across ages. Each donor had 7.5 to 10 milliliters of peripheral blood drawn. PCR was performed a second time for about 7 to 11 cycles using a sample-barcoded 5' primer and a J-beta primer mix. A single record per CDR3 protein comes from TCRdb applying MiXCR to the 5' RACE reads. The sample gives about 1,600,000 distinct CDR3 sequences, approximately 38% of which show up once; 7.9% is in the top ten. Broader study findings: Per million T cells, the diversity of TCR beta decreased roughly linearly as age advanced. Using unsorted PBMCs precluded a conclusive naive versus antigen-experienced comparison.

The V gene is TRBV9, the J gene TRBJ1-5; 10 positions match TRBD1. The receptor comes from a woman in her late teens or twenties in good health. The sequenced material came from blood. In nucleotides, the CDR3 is TGTGCCAGCAGCAGAAGACAGGGGGCCGATCAGCCCCAGCATTTT. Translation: CASSRRQGADQPQHF. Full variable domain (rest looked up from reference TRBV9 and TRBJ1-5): DSGVTQTPKHLITATGQRVTLRCSPRSGDLSVYWYQQSLDQGLQFLIQYYNGEERAKGNILERFSAQQFPDLHSELNLSSLELGDSALYFCASSRRQGADQPQHFGDGTRLSIL.